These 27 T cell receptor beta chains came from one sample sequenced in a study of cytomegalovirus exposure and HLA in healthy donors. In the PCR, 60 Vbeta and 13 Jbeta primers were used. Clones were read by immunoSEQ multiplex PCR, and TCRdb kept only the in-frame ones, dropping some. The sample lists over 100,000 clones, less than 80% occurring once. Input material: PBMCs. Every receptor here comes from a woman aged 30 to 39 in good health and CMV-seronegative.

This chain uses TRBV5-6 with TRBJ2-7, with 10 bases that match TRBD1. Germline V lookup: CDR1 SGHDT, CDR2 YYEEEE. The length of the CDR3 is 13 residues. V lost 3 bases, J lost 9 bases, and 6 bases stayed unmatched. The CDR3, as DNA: TGTGCCAGCAGCTCGGACAGGGGGTGCCGGCAGTACTTC. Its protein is CASSSDRGCRQYF.

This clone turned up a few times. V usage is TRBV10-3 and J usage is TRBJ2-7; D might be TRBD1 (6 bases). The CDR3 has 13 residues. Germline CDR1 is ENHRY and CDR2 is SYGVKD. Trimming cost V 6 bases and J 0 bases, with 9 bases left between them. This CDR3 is CAIRRTDSYEQYF. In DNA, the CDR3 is TGTGCCATCAGACGGACAGACTCCTACGAGCAGTACTTC.

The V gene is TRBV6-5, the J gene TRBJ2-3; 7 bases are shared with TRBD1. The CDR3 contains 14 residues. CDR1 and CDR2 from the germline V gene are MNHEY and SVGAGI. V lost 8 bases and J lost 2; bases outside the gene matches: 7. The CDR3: CASRTGSNTDTQYF. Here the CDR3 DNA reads TGTGCCAGCCGGACAGGTTCGAACACAGATACGCAGTATTTT.

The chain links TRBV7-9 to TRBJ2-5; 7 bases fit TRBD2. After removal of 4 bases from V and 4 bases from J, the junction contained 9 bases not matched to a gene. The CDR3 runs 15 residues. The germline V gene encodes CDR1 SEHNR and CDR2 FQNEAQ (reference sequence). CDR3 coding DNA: TGTGCCAGCAGCTCACGCTTCGGCGGGAGAGAGACCCAGTACTTC. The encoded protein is CASSSRFGGRETQYF.

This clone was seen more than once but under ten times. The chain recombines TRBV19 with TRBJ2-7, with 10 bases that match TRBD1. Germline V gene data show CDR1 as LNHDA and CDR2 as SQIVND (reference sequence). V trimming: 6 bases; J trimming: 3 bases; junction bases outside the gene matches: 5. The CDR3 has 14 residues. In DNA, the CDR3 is TGTGCCAGTAGGGTGGGACAGGGGATCTACGAGCAGTACTTC. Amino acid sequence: CASRVGQGIYEQYF.

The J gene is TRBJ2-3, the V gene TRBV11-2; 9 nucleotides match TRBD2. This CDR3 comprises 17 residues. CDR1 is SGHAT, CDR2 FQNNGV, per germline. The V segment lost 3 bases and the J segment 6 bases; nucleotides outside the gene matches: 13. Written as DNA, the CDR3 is TGTGCCAGCAGCTTCCTGGTCAGTAGCGGGAGTGGGGATACGCAGTATTTT. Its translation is CASSFLVSSGSGDTQYF.

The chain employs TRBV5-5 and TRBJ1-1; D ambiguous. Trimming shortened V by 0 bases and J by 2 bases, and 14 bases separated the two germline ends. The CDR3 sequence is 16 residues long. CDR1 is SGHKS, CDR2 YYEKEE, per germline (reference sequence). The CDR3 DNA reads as TGTGCCAGCAGCTTGGAAGGAGGAATACTCAACACTGAAGCTTTCTTT. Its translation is CASSLEGGILNTEAFF.

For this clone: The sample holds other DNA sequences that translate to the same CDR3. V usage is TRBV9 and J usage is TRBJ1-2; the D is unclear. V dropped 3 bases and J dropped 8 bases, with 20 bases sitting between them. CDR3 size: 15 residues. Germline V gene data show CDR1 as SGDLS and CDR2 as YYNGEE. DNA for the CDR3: TGTGCCAGCAGCGGCACGGTAAGCTCGGGATCCGGCTACACCTTC. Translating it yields CASSGTVSSGSGYTF.

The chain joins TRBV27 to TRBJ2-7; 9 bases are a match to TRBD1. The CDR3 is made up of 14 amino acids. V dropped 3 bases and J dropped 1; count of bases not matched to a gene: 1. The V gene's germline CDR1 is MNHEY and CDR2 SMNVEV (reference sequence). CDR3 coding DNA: TGTGCCAGCAGTTTTGGACAGGGGTCCTACGAGCAGTACTTC. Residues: CASSFGQGSYEQYF.

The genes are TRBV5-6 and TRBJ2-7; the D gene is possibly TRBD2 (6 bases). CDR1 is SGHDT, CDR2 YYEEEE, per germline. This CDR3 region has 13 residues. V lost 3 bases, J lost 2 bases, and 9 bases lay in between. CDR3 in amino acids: CASSWDSAYEQYF. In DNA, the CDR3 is TGTGCCAGCAGCTGGGACTCGGCCTACGAGCAGTACTTC.

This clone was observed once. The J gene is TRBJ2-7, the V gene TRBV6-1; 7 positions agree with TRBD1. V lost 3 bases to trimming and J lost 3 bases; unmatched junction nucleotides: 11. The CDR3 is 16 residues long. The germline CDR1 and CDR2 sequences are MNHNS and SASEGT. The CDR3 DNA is TGTGCCAGCAGTGAGGAGAACAGGGGCAGGGGCTACGAGCAGTACTTC. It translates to CASSEENRGRGYEQYF.

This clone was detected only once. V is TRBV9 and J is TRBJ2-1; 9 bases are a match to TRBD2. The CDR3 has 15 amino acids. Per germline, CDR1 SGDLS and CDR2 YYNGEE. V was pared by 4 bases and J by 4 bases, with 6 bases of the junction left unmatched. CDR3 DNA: TGTGCCAGCAGCCCACGGACTAGCGAGTACAATGAGCAGTTCTTC. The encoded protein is CASSPRTSEYNEQFF.

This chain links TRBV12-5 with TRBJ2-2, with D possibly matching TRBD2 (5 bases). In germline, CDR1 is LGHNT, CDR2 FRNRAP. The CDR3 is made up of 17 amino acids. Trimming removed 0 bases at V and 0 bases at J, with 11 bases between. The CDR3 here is CASGLVRDGANTGELFF. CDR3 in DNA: TGTGCTAGTGGTTTGGTACGTGACGGGGCGAACACCGGGGAGCTGTTTTTT.

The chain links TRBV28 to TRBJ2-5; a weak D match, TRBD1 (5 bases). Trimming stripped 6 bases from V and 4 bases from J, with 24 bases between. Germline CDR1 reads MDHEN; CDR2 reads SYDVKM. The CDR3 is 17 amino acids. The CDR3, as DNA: TGTGCCAGCAGCTCCATTCTTGGACACACGCTGCGAGAGACCCAGTACTTC. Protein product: CASSSILGHTLRETQYF.

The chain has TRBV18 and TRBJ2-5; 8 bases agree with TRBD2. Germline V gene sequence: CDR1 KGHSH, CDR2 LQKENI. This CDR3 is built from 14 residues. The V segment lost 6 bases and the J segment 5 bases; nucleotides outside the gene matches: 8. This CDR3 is CASSRGGGLETQYF. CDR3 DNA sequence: TGTGCCAGCTCCAGAGGCGGGGGGCTGGAGACCCAGTACTTC. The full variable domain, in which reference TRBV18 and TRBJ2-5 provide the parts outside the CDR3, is NAGVMQNPRHLVRRRGQEARLRCSPMKGHSHVYWYRQLPEEGLKFMVYLQKENIIDESGMPKERFSAEFPKEGPSILRIQQVVRGDSAAYFCASSRGGGLETQYFGPGTRLLVL.

The chain's CDR3 is CASSPRVDYGYTF. The CDR3 DNA sequence: TGTGCCAGCAGCCCCAGGGTTGACTATGGCTACACCTTC. This sequence joins TRBV5-4 and TRBJ1-2; weak D call: TRBD1 (5 bases). Trimming shortened V by 4 bases and J by 3 bases, and 10 bases separated the two germline ends. The CDR3 covers 13 residues. Germline CDR1 and CDR2: SGHNT and YYREEE (reference sequence).

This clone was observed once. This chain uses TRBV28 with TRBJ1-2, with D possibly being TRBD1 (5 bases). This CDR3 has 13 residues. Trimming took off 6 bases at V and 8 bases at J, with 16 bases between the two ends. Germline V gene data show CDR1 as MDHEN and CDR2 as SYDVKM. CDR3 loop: CASSLGREGGYTF. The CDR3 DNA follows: TGTGCCAGCAGCTTGGGCAGGGAGGGGGGCTACACCTTC.

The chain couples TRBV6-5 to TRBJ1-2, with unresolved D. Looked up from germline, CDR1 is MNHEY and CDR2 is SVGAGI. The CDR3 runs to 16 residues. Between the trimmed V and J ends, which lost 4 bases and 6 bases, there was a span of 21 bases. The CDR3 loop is CASSSLYMAGSDGYTF. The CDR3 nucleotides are TGTGCCAGCAGTTCACTTTATATGGCGGGGTCCGATGGCTACACCTTC.

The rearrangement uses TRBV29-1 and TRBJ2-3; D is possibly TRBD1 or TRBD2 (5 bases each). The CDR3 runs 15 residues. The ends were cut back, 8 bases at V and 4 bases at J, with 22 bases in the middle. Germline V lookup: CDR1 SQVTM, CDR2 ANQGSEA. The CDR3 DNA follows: TGCAGCTTAGAAGGACATGCGAAAGCGGCAGATACGCAGTATTTT. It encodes CSLEGHAKAADTQYF.

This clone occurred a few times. CDR3 nucleotides: TGTGCCAGCAGCAAGGGACTGACCTTCTACGAGCAGTACTTC. Translation: CASSKGLTFYEQYF. This rearrangement joins TRBV14 to TRBJ2-7; TRBD2 is a possible D gene (6 bases). This CDR3 has 14 residues. V shed 5 bases and J shed 3 bases, with 14 bases lying between them. Germline V gene lookup returns CDR1 SGHDN and CDR2 FVKESK.

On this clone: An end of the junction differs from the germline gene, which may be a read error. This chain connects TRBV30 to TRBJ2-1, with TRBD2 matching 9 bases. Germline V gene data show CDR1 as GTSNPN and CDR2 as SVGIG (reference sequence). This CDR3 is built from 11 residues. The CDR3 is CASGAYNEQFF. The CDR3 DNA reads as TGCGCTAGCGGGGCCTACAATGAGCAGTTCTTC.

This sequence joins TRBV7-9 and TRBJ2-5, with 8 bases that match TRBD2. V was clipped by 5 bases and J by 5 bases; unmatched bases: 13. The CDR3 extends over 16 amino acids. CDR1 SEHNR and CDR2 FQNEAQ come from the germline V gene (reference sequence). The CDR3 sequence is CASSPRIGGERETQYF. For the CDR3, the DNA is TGTGCCAGCAGCCCTAGGATCGGGGGGGAGAGGGAGACCCAGTACTTC.

CDR3: CASSIGLVGDEQYF. Written as DNA, the CDR3 is TGTGCCAGTAGTATTGGACTAGTCGGTGACGAGCAGTACTTC. The chain combines TRBV19 with TRBJ2-7; 7 bases are shared with TRBD2. CDR3 length equals 14 residues. Germline CDR1 and CDR2: LNHDA and SQIVND (reference sequence). Germline trimming cut 3 bases from V and 5 bases from J; bases unmatched to any gene: 7. Together with reference TRBV19 and TRBJ2-7, the CDR3 gives the full variable domain: DGGITQSPKYLFRKEGQNVTLSCEQNLNHDAMYWYRQDPGQGLRLIYYSQIVNDFQKGDIAEGYSVSREKKESFPLTVTSAQKNPTAFYLCASSIGLVGDEQYFGPGTRLTVT.

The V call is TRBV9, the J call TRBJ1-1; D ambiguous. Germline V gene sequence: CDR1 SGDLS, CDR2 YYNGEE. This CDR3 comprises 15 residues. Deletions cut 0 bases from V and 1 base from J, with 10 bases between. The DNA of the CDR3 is TGTGCCAGCAGCGTAGGTACGGTTGGGAACACTGAAGCTTTCTTT. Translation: CASSVGTVGNTEAFF. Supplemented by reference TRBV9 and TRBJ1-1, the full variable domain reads DSGVTQTPKHLITATGQRVTLRCSPRSGDLSVYWYQQSLDQGLQFLIQYYNGEERAKGNILERFSAQQFPDLHSELNLSSLELGDSALYFCASSVGTVGNTEAFFGQGTRLTVV.

The CDR3 coding sequence is TGTGCCAGCGGAAGACGGGACAGGGGAACTGAAGCTTTCTTT. Translated: CASGRRDRGTEAFF. J is TRBJ1-1 and V is TRBV27; TRBD1 agrees at 10 bases. The length of the CDR3 is 14 residues. J was trimmed by 5 bases and V by 8 bases; bases with no gene match: 8. Germline V lookup: CDR1 MNHEY, CDR2 SMNVEV (reference sequence).

CDR3 amino acids: CASSLGTSPYIQYF. CDR3 nucleotides: TGTGCCAGCAGTTTAGGGACTAGCCCGTACATTCAGTACTTC. The chain couples TRBV28 to TRBJ2-4; 9 bases line up with TRBD2. The CDR3 loop spans 14 amino acids. The V segment lost 2 bases and the J segment 8 bases; nucleotides outside the gene matches: 4. CDR1 and CDR2 from the germline V gene are MDHEN and SYDVKM.

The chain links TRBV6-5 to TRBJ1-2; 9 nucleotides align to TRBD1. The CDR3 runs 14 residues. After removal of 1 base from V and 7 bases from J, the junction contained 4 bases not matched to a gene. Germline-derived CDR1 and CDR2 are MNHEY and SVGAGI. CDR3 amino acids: CASSYFGTGIGYTF. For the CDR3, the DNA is TGTGCCAGCAGTTACTTTGGGACAGGGATTGGCTACACCTTC.